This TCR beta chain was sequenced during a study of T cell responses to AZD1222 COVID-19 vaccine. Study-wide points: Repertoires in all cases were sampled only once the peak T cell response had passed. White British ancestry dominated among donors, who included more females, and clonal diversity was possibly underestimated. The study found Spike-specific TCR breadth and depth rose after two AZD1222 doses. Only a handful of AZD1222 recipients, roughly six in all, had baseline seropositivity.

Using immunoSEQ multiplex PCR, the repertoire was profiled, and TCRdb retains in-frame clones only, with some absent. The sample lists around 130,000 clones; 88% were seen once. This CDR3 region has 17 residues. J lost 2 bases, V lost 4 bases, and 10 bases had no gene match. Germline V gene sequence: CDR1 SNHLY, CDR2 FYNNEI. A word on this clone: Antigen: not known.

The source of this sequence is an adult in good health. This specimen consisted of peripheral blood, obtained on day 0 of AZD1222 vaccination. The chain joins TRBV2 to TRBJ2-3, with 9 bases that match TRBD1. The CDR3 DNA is TGTGCCAGCAGTGCTACCGGGACAGGGTTGTCCACAGATACGCAGTATTTT. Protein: CASSATGTGLSTDTQYF.